Detailed here is one T cell receptor beta chain. The entry originates in a study of chronic HIV infection and antiretroviral therapy. TCRdb redid the calling of the 5' RACE reads with MiXCR, one entry per CDR3 protein. This table has just over 30,000 distinct CDR3 sequences, more than 7.5% appearing once. The sequencing input was peripheral blood. This clonotype originated in an adult who had HIV and had not received antiretroviral therapy, or was an uninfected healthy control (not recorded which).

The CDR3 sequence is CASSERQGSSYEQYF. The CDR3 DNA sequence: TGTGCCAGCAGCGAGAGACAGGGTAGCTCCTACGAGCAGTACTTC. The rearrangement uses TRBV7-2 and TRBJ2-7, with 7 bases aligning to TRBD1. J lost 0 bases, V lost 5 bases, and 7 bases had no gene match. CDR3 length: 15 residues. From germline, CDR1 is SGHTA and CDR2 FQGNSA.